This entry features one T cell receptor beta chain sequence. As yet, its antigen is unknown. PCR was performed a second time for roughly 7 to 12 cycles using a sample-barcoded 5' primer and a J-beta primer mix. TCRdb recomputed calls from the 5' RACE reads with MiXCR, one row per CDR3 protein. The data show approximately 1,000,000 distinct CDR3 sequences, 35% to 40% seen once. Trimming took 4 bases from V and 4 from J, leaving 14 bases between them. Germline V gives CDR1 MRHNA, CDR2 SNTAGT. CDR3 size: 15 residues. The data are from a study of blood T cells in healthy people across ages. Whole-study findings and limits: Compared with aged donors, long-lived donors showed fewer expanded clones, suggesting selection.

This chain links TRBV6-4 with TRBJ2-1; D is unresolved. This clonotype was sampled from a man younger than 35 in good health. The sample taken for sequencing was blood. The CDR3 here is CASSVSADKYNEQFF. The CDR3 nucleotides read TGTGCCAGCAGTGTATCGGCTGACAAATACAATGAGCAGTTCTTC.